This TCR beta chain was identified in a study of Ad26.COV2.S vaccination and SARS-CoV-2 variants. Study information: The authors gave Ad26.COV2.S intramuscularly, either once or twice 56 days apart. Notes on the study in general: Placebo and vaccine recipients had non-spike TCR breadth that was similar.

Notes on this clone: Its matching antigen is unknown.

Treatment described: 15 to 20 received Ad26.COV2.S at low or high dose, single or two shots; several received placebo; per-sample allocation not given. Samples were taken on day 63 after the first vaccine or placebo injection. Only in-frame clones appear in the TCRdb table, and some are missing; sequencing was by immunoSEQ multiplex PCR. The profile shows about 460,000 clones, roughly 87% of them singletons. This TCR derives from a person aged 18-65 years who received the Ad26.COV2.S COVID-19 vaccine or a placebo. Sequencing was performed on peripheral blood, taken in a trial of Ad26.COV2.S vaccine versus placebo.

CDR3 nucleotide sequence: TGTGCCAGCAGCCAACAAGGGACAGGGGGCAGTGCTTTCTTT. As protein: CASSQQGTGGSAFF. V and J are TRBV16 and TRBJ1-1, with 12 bases matching TRBD1. With 2 bases clipped from V and 11 bases from J, the junction kept 6 bases outside the gene matches. The germline CDR1 and CDR2 sequences are KGHSY and FQNENV. CDR3 size: 14 residues.